The 24 T cell receptor beta chains given below trace back to one sample, sequenced in a study of breast tumors, draining lymph nodes, adjacent tissues. TCRdb recomputed calls from the multiplex PCR reads with MiXCR, one row per CDR3 protein. This sample has more than 250,000 distinct CDR3 sequences, with roughly 30% found just once. Breast cancer patients provided tissue from their axillary draining lymph nodes. Input material: axillary lymph node tissue. These receptors were collected from a female donor with breast cancer. Some clones in this sample may be carry-over from other donors' samples.

This clonotype was seen at least ten times. V is TRBV5-1 and J is TRBJ1-5; D uncertain. Trimming took 0 bases from V and 6 from J, leaving 7 bases between them. This CDR3 has 13 amino acids. The germline gives CDR1 SGHRS, CDR2 YFSETQ. CDR3 residues: CASSLGVGQPQHF. CDR3 nucleotides: TGCGCCAGCAGCTTGGGTGTGGGTCAGCCCCAGCATTTT.

The rearrangement uses TRBV27 and TRBJ1-6; 10 bases map to TRBD1. This CDR3 contains 17 residues. V dropped 6 bases and J dropped 6; count of bases not matched to a gene: 11. CDR1 and CDR2 (germline): MNHEY, SMNVEV (reference sequence). CDR3: CASSSNPGTGVNSPLHF. DNA of the CDR3: TGTGCCAGCAGCTCCAACCCTGGGACAGGGGTTAATTCACCCCTCCACTTT.

This clonotype was found many times. The CDR3 region is CASSPGTSGSRVETQYF. The CDR3 DNA is TGTGCCAGCAGCCCCGGGACTAGCGGGAGCAGGGTGGAGACCCAGTACTTC. The rearrangement uses TRBV11-3 and TRBJ2-5, with 14 positions matching TRBD2. Per germline, CDR1 SGHNT and CDR2 YENEEA. J was trimmed by 5 bases and V by 5 bases; bases with no gene match: 10. The CDR3 has 17 residues.

This clonotype showed up many times. The chain is built from TRBV29-1 and TRBJ2-1; 9 nucleotides line up with TRBD2. Germline values: CDR1 SQVTM, CDR2 ANQGSEA. The length of the CDR3 is 15 residues. V lost 7 bases to trimming and J lost 4 bases; unmatched junction nucleotides: 11. The CDR3 loop reads CSAHRGTSPYNEQFF. For the CDR3, the DNA is TGCAGCGCCCACCGGGGGACTAGCCCTTACAATGAGCAGTTCTTC.

This clonotype showed up many times. The chain is built from TRBV29-1 and TRBJ2-1; 12 bases line up with TRBD2. V dropped 0 bases and J dropped 7; count of bases not matched to a gene: 4. The length of the CDR3 is 15 residues. CDR1 SQVTM and CDR2 ANQGSEA come from the germline V gene. DNA of the CDR3: TGCAGCGTTGAAGATCTAGCGGGAGGGTTAAATGAGCAGTTCTTC. It yields the protein CSVEDLAGGLNEQFF.

This clonotype was observed at least ten times. V usage is TRBV7-8 and J usage is TRBJ1-5, with D hard to call. Germline assignment: CDR1 SGHVS and CDR2 FQNEAQ. Trimming shortened V by 6 bases and J by 3 bases, and 15 bases separated the two germline ends. The CDR3 extends over 15 amino acids. CDR3 loop: CASSQEGQANQPQHF. The CDR3 DNA reads TGTGCCAGCAGTCAAGAGGGTCAAGCCAATCAGCCCCAGCATTTT.

This clonotype was seen ten or more times. V gene TRBV11-1 combines with J gene TRBJ2-3; D not certain. Germline CDR1 and CDR2: SGHAT and FQDESV (reference sequence). V shed 4 bases and J shed 4 bases, with 15 bases lying between them. The CDR3 has 15 amino acids. CDR3 DNA sequence: TGTGCCAGCAGCTCCTCCCCTAGTAGTCCAGATACGCAGTATTTT. Translation gives CASSSSPSSPDTQYF.

About this clonotype: A much larger clonotype is one base distant, so this may be a read error. For the CDR3, the DNA is TGTGCCAGCAGTTTAGGTGTTGGGGGACCCCACTACGAGCAGTACTTC. It is translated as CASSLGVGGPHYEQYF. V and J are TRBV12-3 or TRBV12-4 and TRBJ2-7; D may correspond to TRBD1 or TRBD2 (5 bases each). CDR3 length: 16 residues. Trimming removed 1 base from V and 3 bases from J, with 16 bases in between.

This clonotype was counted at least ten times. DNA of the CDR3: TGTGCCAGTAGTATCCGGGACACCTTCAACGATGAGCAGTTCTTC. Residues: CASSIRDTFNDEQFF. The rearrangement links TRBV19 to TRBJ2-1; D is perhaps TRBD1 (6 bases). The V gene lost 3 bases and the J gene lost 8 bases, with 17 bases spanning the gap. There are 15 residues in the CDR3. The germline V gene encodes CDR1 LNHDA and CDR2 SQIVND (reference sequence). Full variable domain (rest looked up from reference TRBV19 and TRBJ2-1): DGGITQSPKYLFRKEGQNVTLSCEQNLNHDAMYWYRQDPGQGLRLIYYSQIVNDFQKGDIAEGYSVSREKKESFPLTVTSAQKNPTAFYLCASSIRDTFNDEQFFGPGTRLTVL.

In this sample, this clonotype turned up many times. V is TRBV10-3 and J is TRBJ2-7; 11 bases are shared with TRBD2. V trimming: 3 bases; J trimming: 1 base; junction bases outside the gene matches: 11. The V gene's germline CDR1 is ENHRY and CDR2 SYGVKD. There are 18 residues in the CDR3. The CDR3 loop reads CAISETSGRGRTSYEQYF. For the CDR3, the DNA is TGTGCCATCAGTGAAACTAGCGGGAGAGGAAGGACGTCCTACGAGCAGTACTTC.

A remark on this clonotype: Just one base apart from a much larger clone, this may be a read error. The V and J genes are TRBV5-1 and TRBJ2-5; no firm D call. Germline values: CDR1 SGHRS, CDR2 YFSETQ. The CDR3 has 14 residues. This chain's CDR3 is CAGSLSFNQETQYF. Written as DNA, the CDR3 is TGCGCCGGCAGCTTGAGCTTTAACCAAGAGACCCAGTACTTC.

This clonotype showed up many times. J is TRBJ1-6 and V is TRBV20-1; possibly TRBD1 for D (5 bases). Trimming pared 6 bases from V and 8 bases from J, leaving 14 bases between. Germline loops: CDR1 DFQATT, CDR2 SNEGSKA (reference sequence). The CDR3 contains 13 residues. CDR3 sequence: CSARVGSYSPLHF. As DNA, the CDR3 is TGCAGTGCCAGGGTGGGGTCCTATTCACCCCTCCACTTT.

The rearrangement joins TRBV5-8 to TRBJ1-2, with D perhaps matching TRBD1 (6 bases). V was clipped by 3 bases and J by 4 bases, with 13 bases between them. CDR1 is SGHTS and CDR2 is YDEGEE in the germline V gene. The CDR3 covers 14 residues. The CDR3 here is CASSSLQGLYGYTF. The CDR3 DNA sequence: TGTGCCAGCAGCTCGCTACAGGGTCTCTATGGCTACACCTTC.

As for this clonotype: A much larger clone lies a single base off, so this may be a read error. The gene calls are TRBV19 and TRBJ1-2; D is unclear. The germline CDR1 and CDR2 sequences are LNHDA and SQIVND (reference sequence). The CDR3 spans 14 residues. V was shortened by 11 bases and J by 7 bases, with 23 bases between the two germline ends. The CDR3 protein is CAPLRGGVIGGYTF. In DNA, the CDR3 is TGTGCCCCGCTACGCGGTGGGGTCATCGGTGGCTACACCTTC.

This clonotype occurred many times. The rearrangement uses TRBV19 and TRBJ2-2; TRBD2 matches at 11 bases. The junction had 16 bases not matched to a gene; V was cut back by 7 bases and J by 6 bases. The germline CDR1 and CDR2 sequences are LNHDA and SQIVND (reference sequence). CDR3 length: 18 residues. CDR3 sequence: CASTYVSGRAGLAGELFF. CDR3 bases: TGTGCCAGTACTTACGTTAGCGGGAGGGCCGGTTTGGCCGGGGAGCTGTTTTTT.

This clonotype has just a few counts. This chain links TRBV20-1 with TRBJ1-1; D is uncertain. V lost 7 bases and J lost 5, with 26 bases in between. The CDR3 spans 16 residues. CDR1 DFQATT and CDR2 SNEGSKA come from the germline V gene (reference sequence). CDR3 sequence reads: CSVRIGFQEVGTEAFF. The CDR3 region has the DNA TGCAGTGTTCGGATTGGATTTCAGGAGGTTGGTACTGAAGCTTTCTTT.

The V gene is TRBV30, the J gene TRBJ1-1, with D hard to call. CDR1 is GTSNPN and CDR2 is SVGIG in the germline V gene (reference sequence). Between the trimmed V and J ends, which lost 2 bases and 5 bases, there was a span of 12 bases. The CDR3 extends over 13 amino acids. CDR3 protein: CAWSSSSGTEAFF. DNA of the CDR3: TGTGCCTGGAGTTCTAGTAGCGGAACTGAAGCTTTCTTT. The variable domain in full, with the rest retrieved from reference TRBV30 and TRBJ1-1, is SQTIHQWPATLVQPVGSPLSLECTVEGTSNPNLYWYRQAAGRGLQLLFYSVGIGQISSEVPQNLSASRPQDRQFILSSKKLLLSDSGFYLCAWSSSSGTEAFFGQGTRLTVV.

On this clonotype itself: At one end the junction does not follow the germline gene, possibly because of a read error. The chain carries TRBV6-5 and TRBJ1-4; TRBD1 is a possible D gene (5 bases). CDR1 is MNHEY, CDR2 SVGAGI, per germline. The CDR3 sequence is 15 residues long. The CDR3 sequence is CASSHSGTGDEKLFF. The CDR3 nucleotides read TGTGCCAGCAGTCACTCGGGAACGGGGGATGAAAAACTGTTTTTT.

With respect to this clonotype: This sequence may be a read error, since a much larger clone differs from it by one base. The CDR3 bases are TGTGCCAGCAGTTCGACTAGCGGGAGCACAGATACGCCGTATTTT. Translating it yields CASSSTSGSTDTPYF. The J gene is TRBJ2-3, the V gene TRBV9, with 12 bases identical to TRBD2. CDR3 length: 15 residues. Germline loops: CDR1 SGDLS, CDR2 YYNGEE.

This clonotype occurred once. Mismatch with germline at one junction end may stem from a read error. The V gene is TRBV11-2, the J gene TRBJ2-1, with unresolved D. CDR1 is SGHAT, CDR2 FQNNGV, per germline. There are 13 residues in the CDR3. The DNA of the CDR3 is TGTGCCGGCAGCTTAATGGGCGTTAGTGAGCAGTTCTTC. Protein product: CAGSLMGVSEQFF.

This clonotype was seen more than once but under ten times. The rearrangement uses TRBV6-2 or TRBV6-3 and TRBJ2-3; D is uncertain. Germline assignment: CDR1 MNHEY and CDR2 SVGEGT. The CDR3 has 15 amino acids. Trimming removed 0 bases from V and 0 bases from J, with 7 bases in between. Here the CDR3 reads CASSYSRRSTDTQYF. The CDR3 DNA reads as TGTGCCAGCAGTTACTCGCGTAGGAGCACAGATACGCAGTATTTT.

The chain recombines TRBV5-6 with TRBJ1-5, with 7 positions matching TRBD1. Germline loops: CDR1 SGHDT, CDR2 YYEEEE. This CDR3 is 12 amino acids long. The CDR3 DNA follows: TGTGCTCAGACAGGGAGGTCGCAGCCCCAGCATTTT. Its protein is CAQTGRSQPQHF. Based on the CDR3 plus reference TRBV5-6 and TRBJ1-5, the full variable domain is DAGVTQSPTHLIKTRGQQVTLRCSPKSGHDTVSWYQQALGQGPQFIFQYYEEEERQRGNFPDRFSGHQFPNYSSELNVNALLLGDSALYLCAQTGRSQPQHFGDGTRLSIL.

This sequence joins TRBV7-2 and TRBJ2-2; D tentatively fits TRBD1 or TRBD2 (5 bases each). Germline values: CDR1 SGHTA, CDR2 FQGNSA. CDR3 length: 17 residues. Trimming removed 3 bases from V and 4 bases from J, with 18 bases in between. The CDR3 DNA is TGTGCCAGCAGCTTTTCGATGGGGGATCCGAGCACCGGGGAGCTGTTTTTT. Protein: CASSFSMGDPSTGELFF. Based on the CDR3 plus reference TRBV7-2 and TRBJ2-2, the full variable domain is GAGVSQSPSNKVTEKGKDVELRCDPISGHTALYWYRQSLGQGLEFLIYFQGNSAPDKSGLPSDRFSAERTGGSVSTLTIQRTQQEDSAVYLCASSFSMGDPSTGELFFGEGSRLTVL.

In this sample, this clonotype turned up many times. V usage is TRBV19 and J usage is TRBJ1-5, with 10 bases identical to TRBD1. The CDR3 totals 15 residues. Germline-derived CDR1 and CDR2 are LNHDA and SQIVND (reference sequence). V dropped 1 base and J dropped 5; count of bases not matched to a gene: 2. The CDR3 DNA is TGTGCCAGTAGTATAGCCGGGACAGGGGATCAGCCCCAGCATTTT. Translation: CASSIAGTGDQPQHF. Full variable domain (outside the CDR3, taken from reference TRBV19 and TRBJ1-5): DGGITQSPKYLFRKEGQNVTLSCEQNLNHDAMYWYRQDPGQGLRLIYYSQIVNDFQKGDIAEGYSVSREKKESFPLTVTSAQKNPTAFYLCASSIAGTGDQPQHFGDGTRLSIL.